One sample yielded the 7 T cell receptor beta chains listed below, sequenced in a study of shared clonotypes between healthy human individuals. Naive CD8 cells were CD45RO-negative, positively selected for CCR7, excluding terminally differentiated effector memory CD45RA+ cells. Profiling relied on immunoSEQ multiplex PCR, and the TCRdb table lists in-frame clones only, not all of them. This sample has about 820,000 clones, with more than 85% found just once. The sample consisted of naive CD8+ T cells sorted from blood. The receptors derive from a man younger than 45 in good health.

This rearrangement joins TRBV29-1 to TRBJ2-7, with D possibly matching TRBD1 (6 bases). The germline V gene has CDR1 SQVTM and CDR2 ANQGSEA. The CDR3 loop spans 15 amino acids. V was clipped by 4 bases and J by 0 bases, with 16 bases between them. The CDR3 coding sequence is TGCAGCGTTGTAACCCGGGACACCCTCTCCTACGAGCAGTACTTC. It specifies CSVVTRDTLSYEQYF.

This clone was seen once. The chain links TRBV7-6 to TRBJ2-5, with TRBD2 identical over 10 bases. The ends lost 5 bases at V and 5 bases at J; junction bases unmatched: 2. CDR1 SGHVS and CDR2 FNYEAQ come from the germline V gene. The CDR3 runs to 13 residues. The CDR3 here is CASSVTSGETQYF. For the CDR3, the DNA is TGTGCCAGCAGCGTGACTAGCGGGGAGACCCAGTACTTC.

The chain combines TRBV7-8 with TRBJ1-1, with 8 bases aligning to TRBD1. Germline V gene lookup returns CDR1 SGHVS and CDR2 FQNEAQ. J was trimmed by 6 bases and V by 8 bases; bases with no gene match: 17. The CDR3 totals 16 residues. CDR3 loop: CASAGGQGSSGAEAFF. The CDR3 region has the DNA TGTGCCAGCGCCGGAGGACAGGGCTCTTCTGGGGCTGAAGCTTTCTTT. Filled out from reference TRBV7-8 and TRBJ1-1, the complete variable domain reads GAGVSQSPRYKVAKRGQDVALRCDPISGHVSLFWYQQALGQGPEFLTYFQNEAQLDKSGLPSDRFFAERPEGSVSTLKIQRTQQEDSAVYLCASAGGQGSSGAEAFFGQGTRLTVV.

The chain carries TRBV9 and TRBJ1-1; D is unclear. V was trimmed by 0 bases and J by 1 base, leaving 13 bases between them. This CDR3 is built from 16 residues. CDR1 is SGDLS, CDR2 YYNGEE, per germline. As DNA, the CDR3 is TGTGCCAGCAGCGTAGCCGGAGGTATTGAGAACACTGAAGCTTTCTTT. Translating it yields CASSVAGGIENTEAFF.

The chain has TRBV7-2 and TRBJ2-3; possible D gene TRBD2, 6 bases. This CDR3 region has 16 residues. The V end was cut by 1 base, the J end by 0 bases, with 11 bases between. Germline V gene data show CDR1 as SGHTA and CDR2 as FQGNSA. The CDR3 region has the DNA TGTGCCAGCAGCTTAGGGCGGCGGGGAAGCACAGATACGCAGTATTTT. This sequence encodes CASSLGRRGSTDTQYF.

This chain uses TRBV9 with TRBJ1-2, with no clear D. CDR1 and CDR2 from the germline V gene are SGDLS and YYNGEE. Between the trimmed V and J ends, which lost 6 bases and 7 bases, there was a span of 10 bases. This CDR3 has 11 amino acids. The CDR3 DNA sequence: TGTGCCAGCAAGACTGGCCGTGGCTACACCTTC. Its translation is CASKTGRGYTF.

This sequence joins TRBV6-5 and TRBJ1-1; perhaps TRBD1 as D (6 bases). In germline, CDR1 is MNHEY, CDR2 SVGAGI. The length of the CDR3 is 14 residues. V shed 6 bases and J shed 0 bases, with 11 bases lying between them. The CDR3 DNA reads TGTGCCAGCAGGAGGACAGAGATGAACACTGAAGCTTTCTTT. Translation: CASRRTEMNTEAFF.